The 25 T cell receptor beta chains in this list originate from one sample, sequenced in a study of vaccination effects on CD4 cells after COVID-19. Researchers isolated CD4+ T cells once roughly nine days of culture had elapsed. Subjects were given two BNT162b2 or mRNA-1273 vaccine doses. Sequencing used immunoSEQ multiplex PCR; TCRdb keeps in-frame clones, though not all of them. The sample shows fewer than 55,000 clones, under 80% of them seen only once. Their cognate antigens are unknown. Sample: CD4+ T cells from PBMCs cultured without peptide, taken after COVID-19 vaccination. Receptors originate from a human donor who received a COVID-19 vaccine.

This sequence joins TRBV6-5 and TRBJ2-7, with D unresolved. V was clipped by 0 bases and J by 2 bases, with 8 bases between them. The CDR3 runs to 14 residues. Germline values: CDR1 MNHEY, CDR2 SVGAGI. In nucleotides, the CDR3 is TGTGCCAGCAGTTACTCACCGGGCCCCTACGAGCAGTACTTC. Protein: CASSYSPGPYEQYF.

The rearrangement joins TRBV5-6 to TRBJ2-3; TRBD2 is a possible D gene (5 bases). The CDR3 spans 17 residues. The germline V gene has CDR1 SGHDT and CDR2 YYEEEE. V lost 3 bases and J 3 bases, leaving 20 bases between the germline ends. The CDR3 DNA is TGTGCCAGCAGCTCTCCGGGGAGCGAGGAATGGACAGATACGCAGTATTTT. Its protein is CASSSPGSEEWTDTQYF.

J is TRBJ1-6 and V is TRBV18, with 8 bases identical to TRBD1. The trim removed 6 bases at V and 8 bases at J, leaving 9 bases unmatched. Germline assignment: CDR1 KGHSH and CDR2 LQKENI. This CDR3 contains 15 residues. CDR3 region: CASSRDRGGDSPLHF. Here the CDR3 DNA reads TGTGCCAGCTCCCGAGACAGGGGTGGTGATTCACCCCTCCACTTT.

The chain carries TRBV5-1 and TRBJ2-1; 14 positions agree with TRBD2. This CDR3 spans 18 amino acids. V shed 4 bases and J 4 bases; nucleotides not matched to a gene: 10. CDR1 SGHRS and CDR2 YFSETQ come from the germline V gene. For the CDR3, the DNA is TGCGCCAGCAGCACGACTAGCGGGAGGGCCGGGGGGTACAATGAGCAGTTCTTC. Its protein product is CASSTTSGRAGGYNEQFF.

This sequence joins TRBV18 and TRBJ2-2; D is undetermined. This CDR3 is built from 14 residues. Germline-derived CDR1 and CDR2 are KGHSH and LQKENI. V lost 3 bases to trimming and J lost 10 bases, with 15 bases between them. The CDR3 nucleotides are TGTGCCAGCTCACCGGACCAAGGTTTTGTGGAGCTGTTTTTT. Protein: CASSPDQGFVELFF.

The V call is TRBV18, the J call TRBJ1-6, with D possibly TRBD1 on 5 matching bases. This CDR3 is built from 13 residues. Deletions cut 4 bases from V and 7 bases from J, with 8 bases between. CDR1 KGHSH and CDR2 LQKENI come from the germline V gene. CDR3 protein: CASSLRTNSPLHF. CDR3 nucleotide sequence: TGTGCCAGCTCACTTAGGACAAATTCACCCCTCCACTTT.

DNA for the CDR3: TGTGCCAGCAGTTACTGGTCGCGGGAGGGGGAGACCCAGTACTTC. It codes for CASSYWSREGETQYF. This chain joins TRBV6-5 and TRBJ2-5; 9 bases are shared with TRBD2. Per the germline V gene, CDR1 is MNHEY and CDR2 is SVGAGI. Unmatched junction bases numbered 5, after V lost 1 base and J lost 5 bases. CDR3 size: 15 residues.

This chain links TRBV11-2 with TRBJ1-3, with TRBD1 identical over 9 bases. Unmatched junction bases numbered 7, after V lost 1 base and J lost 0 bases. This CDR3 comprises 18 residues. Germline V lookup: CDR1 SGHAT, CDR2 FQNNGV. The CDR3 DNA sequence: TGTGCCAGCAGCTTAGGTCCGGGACAGGGTCGCTCTGGAAACACCATATATTTT. Translating gives CASSLGPGQGRSGNTIYF.

V gene TRBV18 combines with J gene TRBJ1-5; TRBD1 might be the D (6 bases). Germline CDR1 KGHSH, CDR2 LQKENI. The V end was cut by 0 bases, the J end by 3 bases, with 9 bases between. The length of the CDR3 is 15 residues. The CDR3 region is CASSPPEGDNQPQHF. The CDR3 DNA follows: TGTGCCAGCTCACCACCCGAGGGGGACAATCAGCCCCAGCATTTT.

This chain joins TRBV10-3 and TRBJ2-7, with D possibly TRBD2 on 6 matching bases. CDR3 size: 17 residues. The V gene lost 0 bases and the J gene lost 0 bases, with 15 bases spanning the gap. Germline CDR1 ENHRY, CDR2 SYGVKD. This CDR3 reads CAISESWEDSSSYEQYF. For the CDR3, the DNA is TGTGCCATCAGTGAGTCCTGGGAGGACTCAAGCTCCTACGAGCAGTACTTC.

V and J are TRBV15 and TRBJ1-4; D gene unclear. Germline-derived CDR1 and CDR2 are LNHNV and YYDKDF (reference sequence). The CDR3 contains 15 residues. The ends were cut back, 2 bases at V and 4 bases at J, with 11 bases in the middle. CDR3 DNA sequence: TGTGCCACCAGCAGACTGGGCGGAAGTAATGAAAAACTGTTTTTT. Amino acids: CATSRLGGSNEKLFF.

CDR3 coding DNA: TGTGCCAGCAGCTTAGAAGCCAGTTCACGGCCCACCGGGGAGCTGTTTTTT. Translating it yields CASSLEASSRPTGELFF. This chain links TRBV7-9 with TRBJ2-2; D is unclear. With 1 base removed from V and 4 bases from J, the gap between germline ends came to 16 bases. This CDR3 contains 17 residues. CDR1 is SEHNR, CDR2 FQNEAQ, per germline (reference sequence).

This chain connects TRBV10-3 to TRBJ1-6, with D possibly being TRBD1 (5 bases). Germline V CDR1 and CDR2: ENHRY, SYGVKD. V lost 10 bases and J lost 7, with 14 bases in between. The CDR3 contains 13 residues. CDR3 in amino acids: CATVGVLNSPLHF. CDR3 nucleotide sequence: TGTGCCACCGTGGGGGTGTTAAATTCACCCCTCCACTTT.

This chain joins TRBV6-5 and TRBJ1-6; a possible D gene is TRBD1 (5 bases). In germline, CDR1 is MNHEY, CDR2 SVGAGI. The CDR3 totals 14 residues. Trimming stripped 7 bases from V and 8 bases from J, with 15 bases between. The CDR3 nucleotides are TGTGCCAGCACCCGGGAGGGGAGGGATTCACCCCTCCACTTT. Translating it yields CASTREGRDSPLHF.

The gene calls are TRBV5-5 and TRBJ2-7, with TRBD1 as a possible D gene (6 bases). The ends were cut back, 5 bases at V and 3 bases at J, with 21 bases in the middle. The CDR3 is 16 amino acids. Germline V CDR1 and CDR2: SGHKS, YYEKEE (reference sequence). The CDR3: CASRKDPGVRLYEQYF. DNA for the CDR3: TGTGCCAGCAGAAAAGATCCAGGGGTACGTCTCTACGAGCAGTACTTC.

This clone was detected once. The chain links TRBV20-1 to TRBJ2-3; 7 positions agree with TRBD1. Unmatched junction bases numbered 6, after V lost 6 bases and J lost 9 bases. Germline V gene sequence: CDR1 DFQATT, CDR2 SNEGSKA (reference sequence). This CDR3 region has 11 residues. The CDR3 DNA reads as TGCAGTGCGGACAGGAAGGACACGCAGTATTTT. The encoded protein is CSADRKDTQYF.

V is TRBV7-9 and J is TRBJ2-2; D not certain. The CDR3 loop spans 13 amino acids. V lost 6 bases, J lost 4 bases, and 9 bases lay in between. Looked up from germline, CDR1 is SEHNR and CDR2 is FQNEAQ (reference sequence). This chain's CDR3 is CASSKSLTGELFF. Written as DNA, the CDR3 is TGTGCCAGCAGTAAAAGTCTCACCGGGGAGCTGTTTTTT.

This chain links TRBV2 with TRBJ2-7, with 8 bases fitting TRBD1. Losses at the gene ends were 4 bases for V and 0 bases for J; bases not matched to a gene: 5. The CDR3 is 15 amino acids. Germline assignment: CDR1 SNHLY and CDR2 FYNNEI. CDR3 nucleotides: TGTGCCAGCAGTGGGGGACAGGTTATCTCCTACGAGCAGTACTTC. Protein: CASSGGQVISYEQYF.

The chain combines TRBV4-2 with TRBJ2-1; TRBD2 agrees at 10 bases. The CDR3 is 15 amino acids. Germline-derived CDR1 and CDR2 are LGHNA and YNFKEQ. The V and J ends lost 1 base and 12 bases, in that order; junction bases with no gene match: 9. This CDR3 is CASSQVEREGRPQFF. Written as DNA, the CDR3 is TGTGCCAGCAGCCAAGTCGAGCGGGAGGGCCGGCCGCAGTTCTTC.

The chain has TRBV12-5 and TRBJ1-1, with D unresolved. Trimming shortened V by 1 base and J by 6 bases, and 6 bases separated the two germline ends. Per the germline V gene, CDR1 is LGHNT and CDR2 is FRNRAP. The CDR3 spans 12 residues. CDR3 DNA sequence: TGTGCTAGTGGTTTGGAGAGCGCTGAAGCTTTCTTT. It translates to CASGLESAEAFF.

This clone has a single count. The chain employs TRBV2 and TRBJ2-2; tentative D call: TRBD2 (5 bases). The length of the CDR3 is 14 residues. The germline gives CDR1 SNHLY, CDR2 FYNNEI. Trimming cost V 6 bases and J 6 bases, with 14 bases left between them. The CDR3 DNA follows: TGTGCCAGCAGGGACTCATCACAAGCCGGGGAGCTGTTTTTT. Residues: CASRDSSQAGELFF. Variable domain in full (rest from reference TRBV2 and TRBJ2-2): EPEVTQTPSHQVTQMGQEVILRCVPISNHLYFYWYRQILGQKVEFLVSFYNNEISEKSEIFDDQFSVERPDGSNFTLKIRSTKLEDSAMYFCASRDSSQAGELFFGEGSRLTVL.

The chain combines TRBV3-1 (or the pseudogene TRBV3-2) with TRBJ2-2, with D unclear. The CDR3 contains 17 residues. Germline V gene lookup returns CDR1 LGHDT and CDR2 YNNKEL (reference sequence). Trimming removed 4 bases at V and 0 bases at J, with 15 bases between. The DNA of the CDR3 is TGTGCCAGCAGCCCAGCCGCGGTCCAGCCGAACACCGGGGAGCTGTTTTTT. This codes for CASSPAAVQPNTGELFF.

This chain connects TRBV2 to TRBJ2-7; D perhaps matches TRBD2 (6 bases). Trimming took 6 bases from V and 6 from J, leaving 12 bases between them. The CDR3 sequence is 12 residues long. Germline CDR1 SNHLY, CDR2 FYNNEI. CDR3 protein: CASRTTSSEQYF. The CDR3, as DNA: TGTGCCAGCAGAACTACTAGCAGCGAGCAGTACTTC.

In its sample, this clone was seen a few times. The chain uses TRBV3-1 (or the pseudogene TRBV3-2) and TRBJ1-2, with 9 bases lining up with TRBD1. This CDR3 region has 15 residues. The germline V gene encodes CDR1 LGHDT and CDR2 YNNKEL (reference sequence). V lost 4 bases, J lost 3 bases, and 6 bases stayed unmatched. CDR3 in amino acids: CASSPGTGSDYGYTF. The CDR3 DNA reads as TGTGCCAGCAGCCCCGGGACAGGGTCCGACTATGGCTACACCTTC.

The chain joins TRBV11-3 to TRBJ2-7; D remains ambiguous. The V and J ends lost 0 bases and 2 bases respectively, with 8 bases between them. The CDR3 sequence is 14 residues long. Per germline, CDR1 SGHNT and CDR2 YENEEA. CDR3 DNA sequence: TGTGCCAGCAGCTTAGACTACAATACCTACGAGCAGTACTTC. Translated, it gives CASSLDYNTYEQYF.